The rows below give T cell receptor beta chains drawn from one sample of a study of blood T cell repertoires in COVID-19. Produced via immunoSEQ multiplex PCR; TCRdb's table is partial and in-frame only. The sample carries some 14,000 clones, 75% to 90% recorded once. Sequencing was performed on peripheral blood. These receptors were collected from a human donor in a cohort sampled during active COVID-19. Each CDR3 is given with its conserved first and last residue. The order of the fields is clone size, J gene, V gene, CDR3 length, D gene, CDR3 DNA, CDR3 protein. The D gene is left open where the match is weak. Clone size is stated in some rows and not others, as once, few, many or a class when expanded.

>few|TRBJ2-7|TRBV20-1|11|NA
TGCAGTGCTAGACAGGCCTACGAGCAGTACTTC
CSARQAYEQYF
>NA|TRBJ1-1|TRBV11-2|16|TRBD1
TGTGCCAGCAGCACGGGAGGGGGGACAGTGAACACTGAAGCTTTCTTT
CASSTGGGTVNTEAFF
>NA|TRBJ2-7|TRBV27|14|TRBD1
TGTGCCAGCAGTCCCTCGGACAGGGTCGACGAGCAGTACTTC
CASSPSDRVDEQYF
>few|TRBJ1-2|TRBV6-4|14|TRBD1
TGTGCCAGCAGTGACTACGCTGCGGGGACAGTTCTCACCTTC
CASSDYAAGTVLTF
>NA|TRBJ2-5|TRBV5-1|15|TRBD1
TGCGCCAGCAGCCGGGACAGGGGACGAGGAGAGACCCAGTACTTC
CASSRDRGRGETQYF
>NA|TRBJ2-5|TRBV18|13|NA
TGTGCCAGCTCACCGCCACTACAAGAGACCCAGTACTTC
CASSPPLQETQYF
>NA|TRBJ2-6|TRBV7-2|17|NA
TGTGCCAGCAGCTTAAGGGGGACGGCCTCTGGGGCCAACGTCCTGACTTTC
CASSLRGTASGANVLTF
>once|TRBJ1-3|TRBV2|16|NA
TGTGCCAGCAGTGAAAGGGTGGGCGGGCGGAGAAACACCATATATTTT
CASSERVGGRRNTIYF
>NA|TRBJ1-1|TRBV28|14|NA
TGTGCCAGCAGTTTCTCGATGGGGCATGTTGAAGCTTTCTTT
CASSFSMGHVEAFF
>NA|TRBJ2-3|TRBV19|13|NA
TGTGCCAGTAGTGTACAGGGTGTAGATACGCAGTATTTT
CASSVQGVDTQYF
>once|TRBJ1-5|TRBV10-3|14|NA
TGTGCCACGCAGAAGGAACAGTCCGGTCAGCCCCAGCATTTT
CATQKEQSGQPQHF
>NA|TRBJ2-7|TRBV28|14|TRBD1
TGTGCCAGCAGTTTGGGCGGGACAGGACGCGAGCAGTACTTC
CASSLGGTGREQYF